This TCR beta chain was documented in a study of blood T cell repertoires in COVID-19. Study as a whole: COVID-19 samples, acute and convalescent, were from the United States, Italy and Spain. PBMCs, B-cell-depleted T cells, or T cells were the source of the cDNA or gDNA that made up the material.

In the original workflow: Using reference gene primer amplification, nucleated cell counts were estimated. Measured with immunoSEQ multiplex PCR; TCRdb has only the in-frame clones, and not every one. V, J and clone size are taken as reported in that table, and D and trimming were inferred from the DNA itself. The data contain some 41,000 clones, 86% of them singletons. V was pared by 5 bases and J by 8 bases, with 21 bases between. Germline V gene sequence: CDR1 SGHVS, CDR2 FQNEAQ. The CDR3 is made up of 15 amino acids. Sequenced input: peripheral blood. J is TRBJ1-2 and V is TRBV7-8; maybe TRBD1 (5 bases). This sequence was found in a human donor in a cohort sampled during active COVID-19. The chain's CDR3 is CASSPPGAGLLGYTF. CDR3 bases: TGTGCCAGCAGCCCGCCCGGGGCAGGACTACTAGGCTACACCTTC.